This T cell receptor (beta chain) was sequenced during a study of shared T cell receptors in the human thymus. Assay used: immunoSEQ multiplex PCR; TCRdb lists only in-frame clones, some missing. The sample yields more than 550,000 clones, approximately 87% seen once. CDR1 and CDR2 (germline): SGHVS, FQNEAQ. There are 16 residues in the CDR3. V was cut by 3 bases and J by 8 bases, with 20 bases left in between. These data also formed part of another study, on human thymus T cells. As that study records: From resections taken during corrective heart surgery, the thymus tissue was obtained.

Input material: thymocytes. This rearrangement joins TRBV7-8 to TRBJ2-1; maybe TRBD2 (6 bases). This clonotype was obtained from a boy under two years old with a congenital heart defect. The CDR3 loop reads CASSFLEGRSTHEQFF. In DNA form, the CDR3 reads TGTGCCAGCAGCTTCCTGGAGGGGAGGAGCACACATGAGCAGTTCTTC. Supplemented by reference TRBV7-8 and TRBJ2-1, the full variable domain reads GAGVSQSPRYKVAKRGQDVALRCDPISGHVSLFWYQQALGQGPEFLTYFQNEAQLDKSGLPSDRFFAERPEGSVSTLKIQRTQQEDSAVYLCASSFLEGRSTHEQFFGPGTRLTVL.